Listed below are T cell receptor beta chains from one sample, sequenced in a study of shared clonotypes between healthy human individuals. Sequencing used immunoSEQ multiplex PCR; TCRdb keeps in-frame clones, though not all of them. Among millions of clones listed, approximately 95% were seen once. Sequences were obtained from naive CD4+ T cells from PBMCs. The source is a man younger than 30 in good health. Some clones in this sample may be carry-over from other donors' samples. Each CDR3 is given without its conserved first and last residue. Fields, in order: J gene, V gene, CDR3 protein.

j_call: TRBJ2-1; v_call: TRBV6-1; cdr3_aa: ASHRVSYNEQF
j_call: TRBJ1-2; v_call: TRBV29-1; cdr3_aa: SVLGQNYGYT
j_call: TRBJ1-5; v_call: TRBV30; cdr3_aa: AWQGVGQPQH
j_call: TRBJ1-3; v_call: TRBV30; cdr3_aa: AWRTMGRGNTIY
j_call: TRBJ1-2; v_call: TRBV5-4; cdr3_aa: ASSLGGNIRQGGGYT
j_call: TRBJ2-1; v_call: TRBV7-3; cdr3_aa: ASSLGLAGHNEQF
j_call: TRBJ2-5; v_call: TRBV5-1; cdr3_aa: ASSLVGTSGREETQY
j_call: TRBJ1-5; v_call: TRBV6-1; cdr3_aa: ASSLTEPSNQPQH
j_call: TRBJ1-1; v_call: TRBV19; cdr3_aa: ASSSRQGSWGTLNTEAF
j_call: TRBJ1-5; v_call: TRBV4-1; cdr3_aa: ASSRGTSRNQPQH
j_call: TRBJ2-2; v_call: TRBV10-3; cdr3_aa: AISWDTRSNTGELF
j_call: TRBJ2-1; v_call: TRBV28; cdr3_aa: ASSFLGTGGWDEQF
j_call: TRBJ1-5; v_call: TRBV7-9; cdr3_aa: ASSLGRSGQPQH
j_call: TRBJ2-5; v_call: TRBV5-1; cdr3_aa: ASSLDLETQY
j_call: TRBJ2-7; v_call: TRBV28; cdr3_aa: ASSLTGALYEQY
j_call: TRBJ2-7; v_call: TRBV27; cdr3_aa: ASSQGLRYLSYEQY
j_call: TRBJ2-3; v_call: TRBV2; cdr3_aa: ASSGAVKSDTQY
j_call: TRBJ2-2; v_call: TRBV7-2; cdr3_aa: ASSLDLGRAARGGELF
j_call: TRBJ2-5; v_call: TRBV7-9; cdr3_aa: ASSFTGGETQY
j_call: TRBJ2-7; v_call: TRBV7-2; cdr3_aa: ASSLAGASHEQY
j_call: TRBJ2-7; v_call: TRBV30; cdr3_aa: AWSSLGAYEQY
j_call: TRBJ2-1; v_call: TRBV10-3; cdr3_aa: AISEIRTGQF
j_call: TRBJ2-7; v_call: TRBV27; cdr3_aa: ASSQTSGIPWQY
j_call: TRBJ1-2; v_call: TRBV5-1; cdr3_aa: ASSLLGEGYT
j_call: TRBJ2-6; v_call: TRBV7-9; cdr3_aa: ASSAGLAGGSGANVLT
j_call: TRBJ2-7; v_call: TRBV28; cdr3_aa: ASSLRRNSYEQY
j_call: TRBJ2-2; v_call: TRBV7-9; cdr3_aa: ASTVRAANTGELF
j_call: TRBJ2-1; v_call: TRBV10-1; cdr3_aa: ASSQADANSGEQF
j_call: TRBJ2-4; v_call: TRBV19; cdr3_aa: ASSPDRVIAKNIQY
j_call: TRBJ2-6; v_call: TRBV6-1; cdr3_aa: ASSGDYSGANVLT
j_call: TRBJ2-7; v_call: TRBV7-9; cdr3_aa: ASSSPGTEQY
j_call: TRBJ1-4; v_call: TRBV5-1; cdr3_aa: ASRLGPANEKLF
j_call: TRBJ2-2; v_call: TRBV4-1; cdr3_aa: ASSPSPGNTGELF
j_call: TRBJ2-5; v_call: TRBV18; cdr3_aa: ASSRLGQGQETQY
j_call: TRBJ2-3; v_call: TRBV7-2; cdr3_aa: ASSLDRGTGDAQY